This T cell receptor (beta chain) was profiled in a study of T cell responses to AZD1222 COVID-19 vaccine. Across the study: Some second doses came at about 4 weeks and others at about 12 weeks; these were pooled. General study findings and limits: Most donors were white British and more were female, and clonal diversity was possibly underestimated. Just five to seven people given AZD1222 tested seropositive at baseline. Vaccine-associated CD4 TCRs ranged over spike, dominating at 160-218 and 743-854.

With respect to this clone: Its antigen remains unknown.

Looked up from germline, CDR1 is SGHNT and CDR2 is YYREEE (reference sequence). V was clipped by 2 bases and J by 5 bases; unmatched bases: 5. This CDR3 comprises 15 residues. Clones were read by immunoSEQ multiplex PCR, and TCRdb kept only the in-frame ones, dropping some. Of 100,000 or so clones listed, about nine tenths are singletons. This chain joins TRBV5-4 and TRBJ2-1, with 9 bases aligning to TRBD2. This clonotype was sampled from an adult in good health. The sequences come from peripheral blood, collected on day 0 of AZD1222 vaccination. CDR3 residues: CASSLKAGGNNEQFF. CDR3 bases: TGTGCCAGCAGCTTAAAAGCGGGGGGCAACAATGAGCAGTTCTTC.